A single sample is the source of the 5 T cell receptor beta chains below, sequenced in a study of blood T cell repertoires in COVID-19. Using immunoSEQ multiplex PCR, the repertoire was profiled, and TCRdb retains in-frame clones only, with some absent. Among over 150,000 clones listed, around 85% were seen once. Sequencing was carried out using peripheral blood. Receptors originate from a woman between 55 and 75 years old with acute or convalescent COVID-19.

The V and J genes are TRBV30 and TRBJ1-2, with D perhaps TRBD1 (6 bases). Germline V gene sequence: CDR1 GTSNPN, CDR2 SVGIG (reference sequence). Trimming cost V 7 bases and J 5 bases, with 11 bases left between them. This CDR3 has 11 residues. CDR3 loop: CAYNRVYGYTF. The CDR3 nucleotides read TGTGCCTACAACAGGGTTTATGGCTACACCTTC. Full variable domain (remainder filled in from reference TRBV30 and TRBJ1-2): SQTIHQWPATLVQPVGSPLSLECTVEGTSNPNLYWYRQAAGRGLQLLFYSVGIGQISSEVPQNLSASRPQDRQFILSSKKLLLSDSGFYLCAYNRVYGYTFGSGTRLTVV.

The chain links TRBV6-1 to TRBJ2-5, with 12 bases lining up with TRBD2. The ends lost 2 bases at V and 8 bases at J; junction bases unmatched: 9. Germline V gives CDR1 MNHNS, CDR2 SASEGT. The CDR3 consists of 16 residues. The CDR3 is CASSEMYASGGDTQYF. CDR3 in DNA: TGTGCCAGCAGTGAAATGTACGCTAGCGGGGGGGATACCCAGTACTTC.

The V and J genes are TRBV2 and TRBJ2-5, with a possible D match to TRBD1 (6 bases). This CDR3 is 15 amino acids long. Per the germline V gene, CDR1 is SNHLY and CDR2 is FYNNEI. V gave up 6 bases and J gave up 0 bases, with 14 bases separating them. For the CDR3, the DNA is TGTGCCAGCAGCCCCGACAGGCGGTACCAAGAGACCCAGTACTTC. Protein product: CASSPDRRYQETQYF. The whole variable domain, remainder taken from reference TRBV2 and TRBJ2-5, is EPEVTQTPSHQVTQMGQEVILRCVPISNHLYFYWYRQILGQKVEFLVSFYNNEISEKSEIFDDQFSVERPDGSNFTLKIRSTKLEDSAMYFCASSPDRRYQETQYFGPGTRLLVL.

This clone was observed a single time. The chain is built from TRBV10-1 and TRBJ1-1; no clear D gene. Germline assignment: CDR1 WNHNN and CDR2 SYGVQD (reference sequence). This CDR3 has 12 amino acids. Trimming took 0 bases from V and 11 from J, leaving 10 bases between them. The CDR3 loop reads CASSESNRRAFF. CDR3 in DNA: TGCGCCAGCAGTGAGTCGAACCGGCGGGCTTTCTTT.

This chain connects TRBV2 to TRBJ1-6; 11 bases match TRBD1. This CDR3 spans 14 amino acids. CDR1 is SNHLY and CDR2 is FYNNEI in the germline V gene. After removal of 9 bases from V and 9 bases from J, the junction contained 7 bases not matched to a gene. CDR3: CASTGTGGISPLHF. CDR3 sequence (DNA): TGTGCCAGTACCGGGACAGGGGGTATTTCACCCCTCCACTTT.